Included here is one TCR beta chain sequence, with context. This sample stems from a study of shared clonotypes between healthy human individuals. The method was immunoSEQ multiplex PCR; TCRdb's version includes in-frame clones alone and lacks a portion of them. Seen here are roughly 680,000 clones, over 60% observed once, and the top ten hold more than 1.5%. CDR1 LNHDA and CDR2 SQIVND come from the germline V gene (reference sequence). Trimming removed 5 bases from V and 3 bases from J; junction bases left unmatched: 9. This CDR3 spans 17 amino acids. This chain links TRBV19 with TRBJ2-1; 11 nucleotides align to TRBD1. The sequence came from a woman under 40 in good health. Sequencing used memory CD4+ T cells sorted from blood. Noted subset: CD45RA-negative fraction. The CDR3 bases are TGTGCCAGTAGTCCTTCGAGTGGGACAGGGGGCTACAATGAGCAGTTCTTC. It translates to CASSPSSGTGGYNEQFF. The whole variable domain, remainder taken from reference TRBV19 and TRBJ2-1, is DGGITQSPKYLFRKEGQNVTLSCEQNLNHDAMYWYRQDPGQGLRLIYYSQIVNDFQKGDIAEGYSVSREKKESFPLTVTSAQKNPTAFYLCASSPSSGTGGYNEQFFGPGTRLTVL.